These 9 T cell receptor beta chains were sequenced from one sample in a study of blood T cell repertoires in COVID-19. The method was immunoSEQ multiplex PCR; TCRdb's version includes in-frame clones alone and lacks a portion of them. The data hold hundreds of thousands of clones, with around 87% observed a single time. The specimen was peripheral blood. The origin of the receptors is a woman in her sixties with COVID-19, enrolled during active disease.

The rearrangement joins TRBV11-2 to TRBJ2-6, with 8 bases fitting TRBD1. Germline CDR1 and CDR2: SGHAT and FQNNGV. CDR3 size: 18 residues. V lost 4 bases to trimming and J lost 0 bases; unmatched junction nucleotides: 8. CDR3 nucleotide sequence: TGTGCCAGCAGCTACCTCGGGACAGGATCCTCTGGGGCCAACGTCCTGACTTTC. Protein sequence: CASSYLGTGSSGANVLTF. The variable domain in full, completed from reference TRBV11-2 and TRBJ2-6, reads EAGVAQSPRYKIIEKRQSVAFWCNPISGHATLYWYQQILGQGPKLLIQFQNNGVVDDSQLPKDRFSAERLKGVDSTLKIQPAKLEDSAVYLCASSYLGTGSSGANVLTFGAGSRLTVL.

The gene calls are TRBV18 and TRBJ2-4; the D gene is possibly TRBD1 (5 bases). Trimming removed 4 bases from V and 7 bases from J, with 17 bases in between. The CDR3 is 15 amino acids. Per germline, CDR1 KGHSH and CDR2 LQKENI. CDR3 nucleotide sequence: TGTGCCAGCTCACGGCAGGGTTCGACGGCGAACATTCAGTACTTC. Translated, it gives CASSRQGSTANIQYF. Together with reference TRBV18 and TRBJ2-4, the CDR3 gives the full variable domain: NAGVMQNPRHLVRRRGQEARLRCSPMKGHSHVYWYRQLPEEGLKFMVYLQKENIIDESGMPKERFSAEFPKEGPSILRIQQVVRGDSAAYFCASSRQGSTANIQYFGAGTRLSVL.

A note on this clone: The junction departs from the called germline gene at one end, perhaps through a read error. The chain links TRBV3-1 (or the pseudogene TRBV3-2) to TRBJ1-2; no firm D call. The CDR3 has 16 residues. Germline V CDR1 and CDR2: LGHDT, YNNKEL (reference sequence). The CDR3: CASSQLVGFTNYGYTF. CDR3 bases: TGTGCCAGCAGCCAGTTAGTGGGTTTTACTAATTATGGCTACACCTTC.

About this clone: This specimen includes other DNA sequences encoding the same CDR3. The J gene is TRBJ1-2, the V gene TRBV2; D might be TRBD1 (5 bases). The CDR3 length is 13 residues. The V gene lost 6 bases and the J gene lost 2 bases, with 10 bases spanning the gap. Germline loops: CDR1 SNHLY, CDR2 FYNNEI. The CDR3 DNA reads TGTGCCAGCAGCCCGGACACCAACTATGGCTACACCTTC. Translating gives CASSPDTNYGYTF.

V is TRBV5-1 and J is TRBJ2-1, with D unclear. The V gene lost 2 bases and the J gene lost 9 bases, with 12 bases spanning the gap. Germline values: CDR1 SGHRS, CDR2 YFSETQ. This CDR3 contains 13 residues. The CDR3 region is CASSLFTGGEQFF. Written as DNA, the CDR3 is TGCGCCAGCAGCTTATTCACCGGCGGTGAGCAGTTCTTC.

The rearrangement joins TRBV20-1 to TRBJ1-1; 7 bases are shared with TRBD1. Germline V gives CDR1 DFQATT, CDR2 SNEGSKA (reference sequence). CDR3 length: 11 amino acids. J lost 10 bases, V lost 3 bases, and 5 bases had no gene match. Here the CDR3 reads CSASPGQAAFF. The CDR3 DNA follows: TGCAGTGCTAGTCCCGGACAGGCAGCTTTCTTT.

The chain links TRBV27 to TRBJ1-1, with no clear D. The CDR3 covers 14 residues. Trimming removed 0 bases at V and 0 bases at J, with 5 bases between. Germline values: CDR1 MNHEY, CDR2 SMNVEV (reference sequence). For the CDR3, the DNA is TGTGCCAGCAGTTTATCCTCAGTGAACACTGAAGCTTTCTTT. The encoded protein is CASSLSSVNTEAFF.

The J gene is TRBJ2-7, the V gene TRBV18; D ambiguous. V lost 3 bases, J lost 1 base, and 19 bases lay in between. From germline, CDR1 is KGHSH and CDR2 LQKENI. The CDR3 length is 17 residues. CDR3 sequence reads: CASSPLPPQRSSYEQYF. CDR3 nucleotide sequence: TGTGCCAGCTCACCCTTACCCCCCCAGCGTTCGTCCTACGAGCAGTACTTC. The entire variable domain, with the rest obtained from reference TRBV18 and TRBJ2-7, is as follows: NAGVMQNPRHLVRRRGQEARLRCSPMKGHSHVYWYRQLPEEGLKFMVYLQKENIIDESGMPKERFSAEFPKEGPSILRIQQVVRGDSAAYFCASSPLPPQRSSYEQYFGPGTRLTVT.

The chain has TRBV24-1 and TRBJ1-4, with a tentative D call TRBD1 (5 bases). V lost 1 base and J lost 0, with 17 bases in between. The CDR3 length is 19 residues. The germline CDR1 and CDR2 sequences are KGHDR and SFDVKD. The CDR3: CATSDFPDEGRTTNEKLFF. The CDR3 DNA follows: TGTGCCACCAGTGATTTCCCGGACGAGGGGAGGACAACTAATGAAAAACTGTTTTTT.